This T cell receptor (beta chain) was observed in a study of early T cells in non-severe SARS-CoV-2 infection. Study background: Sequencing targeted bulk RNA from unsorted whole blood, leaving chains unpaired.

The germline gives CDR1 DFQATT, CDR2 SNEGSKA (reference sequence). The CDR3 has 17 amino acids. After removal of 0 bases from V and 7 bases from J, the junction contained 10 bases not matched to a gene. The TCR library protocol attached unique molecular identifiers to the individual cDNA molecules. Using its own MiXCR run on the 5' RACE reads, TCRdb lists one record per CDR3 protein. The sample lists 65,000 to 85,000 distinct CDR3 sequences, under 14% occurring once. Findings and limits, study-wide: VDJdb matching favored anti-spike CD8 responses, missing private and CD4 specificities.

Note on this clonotype: The antigen is undetermined.

The sequenced material came from whole blood. This clonotype originated in an adult who was a healthcare worker with PCR-confirmed SARS-CoV-2 infection or an uninfected control (not recorded which). This chain uses TRBV20-1 with TRBJ1-6; 9 nucleotides agree with TRBD1. CDR3 residues: CSAREVATGGRNSPLHF. CDR3 nucleotide sequence: TGCAGTGCTAGAGAAGTCGCTACAGGGGGCAGGAATTCACCCCTCCACTTT.